This T cell receptor (beta chain) was obtained from a study of T cell repertoires in cytomegalovirus infection. Overall study context: As its CMV epitopes, the study selected recently identified HLA-C-restricted and well-studied HLA-B-restricted targets. Evidence of both CMV infection and a matching HLA type came from public TCR beta signatures.

TCRdb re-called the reads through MiXCR, storing one row per CDR3 protein. Among about 310,000 distinct CDR3 sequences, 20% to 30% were seen once, and the ten largest hold more than 10%. As concerns this clonotype: The target antigen is unknown.

The length of the CDR3 is 15 residues. Trimming cost V 5 bases and J 4 bases, with 15 bases left between them. Study-level findings and limits: Accumulated public TCR beta family frequency recognized individuals carrying CMV together with the relevant HLA. HLA-C-restricted CMV-specific TCR beta clonotypes were dominant in the ex vivo response.

The sequence was collected from a human donor in good health (CMV status not recorded). Some clones in this sample may be carry-over from other donors' samples. The V call is TRBV12-3 or TRBV12-4, the J call TRBJ2-1, with D maybe TRBD2 (5 bases). Sequencing was performed on cultured PBMCs, taken from culture after CMV antigen stimulation. CDR3 amino acids: CASSPTSRSYNEQFF. CDR3 DNA: TGTGCCAGCAGTCCCACTAGTCGCTCTTACAATGAGCAGTTCTTC.